This T cell receptor (beta chain) emerged from a study of cytomegalovirus exposure and HLA in healthy donors. Study at large: A prior analysis found around 110 million unique TCR beta sequences from some 190 million T cells.

Comment on this clone: The antigen remains undetermined.

Primers for the PCR totalled 60 Vbeta and 13 Jbeta. The protocol was immunoSEQ multiplex PCR, while the TCRdb copy is restricted to in-frame clones and leaves out a portion. Of about 65,000 clones listed, less than 70% are singletons. Study observations and caveats: A later analysis showed HLA-associated TCR beta chains outstripping equally common others in clonal expansion. Immune exposure data for these donors was limited to CMV serostatus.

The source material was PBMCs. This receptor was identified in a young man in good health and CMV-seronegative.

The CDR3 loop reads CAARTSLGTDTQYF. CDR3 nucleotide sequence: TGTGCCGCTCGGACTAGCCTTGGCACAGATACGCAGTATTTT. The rearrangement joins TRBV6-5 to TRBJ2-3; the match to TRBD2 covers 8 bases. The CDR3 consists of 14 residues. The V gene's germline CDR1 is MNHEY and CDR2 SVGAGI. Trimming took 11 bases from V and 1 from J; bases not matched to a gene: 8.